Shown below are 9 T cell receptor beta chains from a single sample sequenced in a study of cytomegalovirus exposure and HLA in healthy donors (dated by TCRdb to about 2017). Libraries were made using the immunoSEQ multiplex PCR assay. For the multiplex PCR, a mixture combining 60 forward primers for TCR Vbeta segments and 13 reverse primers for TCR Jbeta segments was used. This immuneACCESS table, as held by TCRdb, lists in-frame sequences with V and J called but not all clones. Of the missing ones, under half trace to an unresolved V gene in checked studies; the others have no known cause. The sample data list roughly 180,000 clones, and around a tenth of these were observed just once. The ten largest make up 1% to 1.5% of the sample. The specimen was PBMCs. These receptors came from a woman under 40 in good health and CMV-seropositive.

This clone has just a few counts. The chain uses TRBV2 and TRBJ1-1; D remains ambiguous. The V end lost 9 bases, the J end lost 1 base, and 6 bases lay between the germline ends. Germline V gene sequence: CDR1 SNHLY, CDR2 FYNNEI. CDR3 length: 11 amino acids. The CDR3 region is CARRQNTEAFF. The CDR3 DNA sequence: TGTGCCAGGCGCCAGAACACTGAAGCTTTCTTT.

V is TRBV30 and J is TRBJ2-4, with a possible D match to TRBD2 (5 bases). V dropped 4 bases and J dropped 0 bases, with 19 bases sitting between them. CDR3 length equals 17 residues. Germline V CDR1 and CDR2: GTSNPN, SVGIG (reference sequence). DNA of the CDR3: TGTGCCTGGAATAGCGCACAAACTCAGATAGCCAAAAACATTCAGTACTTC. Its protein product is CAWNSAQTQIAKNIQYF.

A few counts support this clone. The CDR3 DNA reads as TGTGCCAGCTCACCTAAAGCAGGGACCTACGAGCAGTACTTC. Amino acids: CASSPKAGTYEQYF. V is TRBV18 and J is TRBJ2-7; a weak D match, TRBD1 (5 bases). Germline lookup yields CDR1 KGHSH and CDR2 LQKENI. The V and J ends lost 3 bases and 2 bases respectively, with 11 bases between them. The CDR3 spans 14 residues. Full variable domain (remainder filled in from reference TRBV18 and TRBJ2-7): NAGVMQNPRHLVRRRGQEARLRCSPMKGHSHVYWYRQLPEEGLKFMVYLQKENIIDESGMPKERFSAEFPKEGPSILRIQQVVRGDSAAYFCASSPKAGTYEQYFGPGTRLTVT.

The rearrangement joins TRBV4-2 to TRBJ2-7; D remains unclear. V was trimmed by 0 bases and J by 0 bases, leaving 12 bases between them. The germline V gene encodes CDR1 LGHNA and CDR2 YNFKEQ. The CDR3 loop spans 16 amino acids. The DNA of the CDR3 is TGTGCCAGCAGCCAAGATTCACGGGTTTTCTCCTACGAGCAGTACTTC. Protein product: CASSQDSRVFSYEQYF.

The table lists this clone with a few counts. The rearrangement uses TRBV10-1 and TRBJ2-3, with D maybe TRBD1 (6 bases). The CDR3 covers 13 residues. V was pared by 7 bases and J by 3 bases, with 11 bases between. Germline lookup yields CDR1 WNHNN and CDR2 SYGVQD (reference sequence). DNA for the CDR3: TGCGCCAGCAATAGAGGGGGAACAGATACGCAGTATTTT. Its protein product is CASNRGGTDTQYF.

This clone has a handful of counts. This rearrangement joins TRBV11-3 to TRBJ2-2, with a possible D match to TRBD1 (5 bases). Germline lookup yields CDR1 SGHNT and CDR2 YENEEA. The CDR3 is 13 amino acids. V gave up 4 bases and J gave up 8 bases, with 11 bases separating them. Here the CDR3 DNA reads TGTGCCAGCAGCTCTCAGGGTTTGGGGGAGCTGTTTTTT. As protein: CASSSQGLGELFF.

The V and J genes are TRBV6-5 and TRBJ1-1; maybe TRBD1 (5 bases). The ends were cut back, 2 bases at V and 0 bases at J, with 13 bases in the middle. Germline-derived CDR1 and CDR2 are MNHEY and SVGAGI. This CDR3 is 16 amino acids long. CDR3 in amino acids: CASSYVQTDMNTEAFF. The CDR3 nucleotides are TGTGCCAGCAGTTACGTACAGACAGACATGAACACTGAAGCTTTCTTT.

There are a few counts of this clone. The chain uses TRBV2 and TRBJ1-5; 8 bases are a match to TRBD1. Losses at the gene ends were 2 bases for V and 3 bases for J; bases not matched to a gene: 3. The CDR3 totals 15 residues. Germline assignment: CDR1 SNHLY and CDR2 FYNNEI. CDR3 coding DNA: TGTGCCAGCAGTGAAAGACAGGGGAACAATCAGCCCCAGCATTTT. Its protein product is CASSERQGNNQPQHF.

Worth noting for this clone: The sample contains more than one DNA sequence encoding this CDR3. V gene TRBV5-1 combines with J gene TRBJ2-2; the match to TRBD1 covers 10 bases. This CDR3 comprises 17 residues. The V gene end was trimmed by 0 bases and the J gene end by 3 bases; junction bases not matched to a gene: 5. Germline CDR1 and CDR2: SGHRS and YFSETQ. As DNA, the CDR3 is TGCGCCAGCAGCTTGGGTCCAGGGACAGGGGACACCGGGGAGCTGTTTTTT. It codes for CASSLGPGTGDTGELFF.